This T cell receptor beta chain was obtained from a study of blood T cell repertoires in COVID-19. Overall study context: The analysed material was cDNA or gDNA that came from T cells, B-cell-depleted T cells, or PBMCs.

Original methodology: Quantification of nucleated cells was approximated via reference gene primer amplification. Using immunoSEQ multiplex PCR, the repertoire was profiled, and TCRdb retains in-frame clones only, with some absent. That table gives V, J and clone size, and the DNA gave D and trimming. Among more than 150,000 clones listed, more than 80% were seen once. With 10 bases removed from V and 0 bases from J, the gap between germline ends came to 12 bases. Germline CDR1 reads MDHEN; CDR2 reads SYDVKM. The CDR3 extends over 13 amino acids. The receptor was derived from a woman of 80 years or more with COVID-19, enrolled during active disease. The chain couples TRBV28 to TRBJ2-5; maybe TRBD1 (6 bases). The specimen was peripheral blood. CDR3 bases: TGTGCCACCCGGGACAAGTACCAAGAGACCCAGTACTTC. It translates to CATRDKYQETQYF.